Below are 23 T cell receptor beta chains sequenced from a single sample in a study of identical twins. Using its own MiXCR run on the 5' RACE reads, TCRdb lists one record per CDR3 protein. This table has more than 200,000 distinct CDR3 sequences, roughly 10% appearing once. The source material was memory (CD45RO+) T cells sorted from blood. The source of these receptors is a young woman in good health.

The V and J genes are TRBV7-8 and TRBJ2-1; maybe TRBD1 (5 bases). Trimming removed 1 base at V and 5 bases at J, with 9 bases between. The CDR3 covers 14 residues. Germline V CDR1 and CDR2: SGHVS, FQNEAQ. CDR3 residues: CASSLDRRDNEQFF. CDR3 DNA sequence: TGTGCCAGCAGCTTAGACAGGAGAGACAATGAGCAGTTCTTC.

The sample holds many counts of this clonotype. The V gene is TRBV12-3 or TRBV12-4, the J gene TRBJ2-1, with D unresolved. This CDR3 has 12 amino acids. Trimming shortened V by 5 bases and J by 7 bases, and 9 bases separated the two germline ends. The CDR3 coding sequence is TGTGCCAGCAGTCCAGTCCATAATGAGCAGTTCTTC. It yields the protein CASSPVHNEQFF.

The table lists this clonotype with a few counts. The chain carries TRBV4-3 and TRBJ2-1, with 10 bases matching TRBD2. CDR1 and CDR2 (germline): LGHNA, YSLEER. The CDR3 loop spans 16 amino acids. Unmatched junction bases numbered 5, after V lost 4 bases and J lost 2 bases. The CDR3 DNA sequence: TGCGCCAGCAGCCTAGGGACTAGCGTGACCTACAATGAGCAGTTCTTC. Encoded protein: CASSLGTSVTYNEQFF.

The sample holds a few counts of this clonotype. The V gene is TRBV7-2, the J gene TRBJ2-7, with TRBD2 identical over 11 bases. V gave up 5 bases and J gave up 4 bases; unmatched junction bases: 13. In germline, CDR1 is SGHTA, CDR2 FQGNSA. The CDR3 contains 17 residues. CDR3 sequence: CASSESVAGGLGYEQYF. DNA for the CDR3: TGTGCCAGCAGCGAGTCGGTAGCGGGAGGGCTGGGTTACGAGCAGTACTTC.

The rearrangement joins TRBV5-1 to TRBJ1-1; weak D call: TRBD1 (5 bases). The germline CDR1 and CDR2 sequences are SGHRS and YFSETQ. Trimming left V 6 bases short and J 6 bases short, with 15 bases between. The CDR3 runs to 13 residues. CDR3 amino acids: CASTDPEGAEAFF. The CDR3 coding sequence is TGCGCCAGCACGGATCCGGAAGGGGCTGAAGCTTTCTTT.

This chain connects TRBV12-3 or TRBV12-4 to TRBJ2-5; 9 nucleotides agree with TRBD1. This CDR3 has 14 amino acids. V lost 5 bases and J lost 5; bases outside the gene matches: 6. CDR3 DNA sequence: TGTGCCAGCAGTGAACAGGGGGCCTGGGAGACCCAGTACTTC. It codes for CASSEQGAWETQYF.

There are many counts of this clonotype. The chain uses TRBV20-1 and TRBJ1-4, with a weak D call TRBD1 (5 bases). V lost 5 bases, J lost 9 bases, and 10 bases lay in between. Germline assignment: CDR1 DFQATT and CDR2 SNEGSKA (reference sequence). This CDR3 spans 11 amino acids. CDR3 protein: CSALGEKKLFF. CDR3 bases: TGCAGTGCTTTGGGGGAGAAAAAACTGTTTTTT.

V usage is TRBV5-6 and J usage is TRBJ2-3, with 10 bases lining up with TRBD2. Trimming at V came to 4 bases and at J to 0 bases, leaving 5 bases not matched to a gene. This CDR3 spans 16 amino acids. Germline CDR1 SGHDT, CDR2 YYEEEE. Here the CDR3 DNA reads TGTGCCAGCAGCCTTACTAGCGGGGCTAGCACAGATACGCAGTATTTT. Protein sequence: CASSLTSGASTDTQYF.

The rearrangement joins TRBV29-1 to TRBJ2-5; 12 bases agree with TRBD1. Looked up from germline, CDR1 is SQVTM and CDR2 is ANQGSEA. The V and J ends lost 6 bases and 4 bases, in that order; junction bases with no gene match: 12. The CDR3 runs 16 residues. DNA for the CDR3: TGCAGCGTCCGGTGGGGACAGGGGGCGAGAGGAGAGACCCAGTACTTC. Its translation: CSVRWGQGARGETQYF. The entire variable domain, with the rest obtained from reference TRBV29-1 and TRBJ2-5, is as follows: SAVISQKPSRDICQRGTSLTIQCQVDSQVTMMFWYRQQPGQSLTLIATANQGSEATYESGFVIDKFPISRPNLTFSTLTVSNMSPEDSSIYLCSVRWGQGARGETQYFGPGTRLLVL.

V usage is TRBV12-3 or TRBV12-4 and J usage is TRBJ2-5; D unresolved. V lost 2 bases and J 3 bases, leaving 10 bases between the germline ends. CDR3 size: 14 residues. The CDR3 loop is CASSLSNGEETQYF. DNA of the CDR3: TGTGCCAGCAGTTTATCTAACGGTGAAGAGACCCAGTACTTC.

The J gene is TRBJ2-6, the V gene TRBV6-5; D call uncertain. Germline V gene data show CDR1 as MNHEY and CDR2 as SVGAGI. The CDR3 totals 17 residues. V lost 0 bases to trimming and J lost 1 base, with 10 bases between them. The chain's CDR3 is CASSYSPRPSGANVLTF. Written as DNA, the CDR3 is TGTGCCAGCAGTTACTCTCCCAGGCCTTCTGGGGCCAACGTCCTGACTTTC.

This clonotype was observed a handful of times. The chain employs TRBV20-1 and TRBJ1-1, with D hard to call. Trimming shortened V by 6 bases and J by 1 base, and 12 bases separated the two germline ends. Germline V gene sequence: CDR1 DFQATT, CDR2 SNEGSKA (reference sequence). The CDR3 consists of 13 residues. The CDR3 sequence: CSADEGPNTEAFF. CDR3 DNA sequence: TGCAGTGCCGATGAGGGCCCGAACACTGAAGCTTTCTTT.

This clonotype has a handful of counts. The chain combines TRBV4-3 with TRBJ2-7; D is uncertain. Germline values: CDR1 LGHNA, CDR2 YSLEER. This CDR3 comprises 13 residues. The germline V and J ends were trimmed by 0 bases and 6 bases, with 9 bases remaining between them. The CDR3 DNA is TGCGCCAGCAGCCAAGAGAGAGGTCGCGAGCAGTACTTC. Protein product: CASSQERGREQYF.

In this sample, this clonotype turned up a few times. V and J are TRBV27 and TRBJ2-5, with 7 bases fitting TRBD1. Germline CDR1 and CDR2: MNHEY and SMNVEV (reference sequence). J was trimmed by 5 bases and V by 5 bases; bases with no gene match: 8. This CDR3 region has 14 residues. CDR3 nucleotides: TGTGCCAGCAGTCTGGGAGACAGGGCCGAGACCCAGTACTTC. As protein: CASSLGDRAETQYF.

The table lists this clonotype with a few counts. The V gene is TRBV5-6, the J gene TRBJ2-3; D perhaps matches TRBD1 (7 bases). Germline assignment: CDR1 SGHDT and CDR2 YYEEEE. V was clipped by 0 bases and J by 4 bases, with 9 bases between them. The CDR3 is 14 amino acids. The CDR3 DNA is TGTGCCAGCAGCTTGGGCAGGGGGGCAGATACGCAGTATTTT. Encoded protein: CASSLGRGADTQYF.

This chain links TRBV20-1 with TRBJ2-3; no reliable D call. Trimming removed 6 bases from V and 2 bases from J, with 15 bases in between. This CDR3 has 14 amino acids. Germline-derived CDR1 and CDR2 are DFQATT and SNEGSKA (reference sequence). CDR3 loop: CSASRPGSTDTQYF. As DNA, the CDR3 is TGCAGTGCGAGTCGTCCGGGTTCCACAGATACGCAGTATTTT.

Only a few counts were recorded for this clonotype. The chain employs TRBV7-6 and TRBJ2-5, with D possibly called TRBD1 or TRBD2 (5 bases each). The germline gives CDR1 SGHVS, CDR2 FNYEAQ. The germline V and J ends were trimmed by 5 bases and 6 bases, with 22 bases remaining between them. This CDR3 has 16 residues. In nucleotides, the CDR3 is TGTGCCAGCAGCACCCTAGGGACCGGAGGAACGAAGACCCAGTACTTC. Residues: CASSTLGTGGTKTQYF. Filled out from reference TRBV7-6 and TRBJ2-5, the complete variable domain reads GAGVSQSPRYKVTKRGQDVALRCDPISGHVSLYWYRQALGQGPEFLTYFNYEAQQDKSGLPNDRFSAERPEGSISTLTIQRTEQRDSAMYRCASSTLGTGGTKTQYFGPGTRLLVL.

The chain employs TRBV7-2 and TRBJ2-1, with a possible D match to TRBD2 (5 bases). CDR1 and CDR2 (germline): SGHTA, FQGNSA. The CDR3 has 18 residues. V was cut by 0 bases and J by 4 bases, with 19 bases left in between. The CDR3 coding sequence is TGTGCCAGCAGCTTAGCGCTTTCGGGCGGGTCCACGTACAATGAGCAGTTCTTC. Its translation: CASSLALSGGSTYNEQFF.

This rearrangement joins TRBV12-3 or TRBV12-4 to TRBJ1-4, with a weak D call TRBD1 (5 bases). The CDR3 is 14 residues long. Trimming pared 4 bases from V and 7 bases from J, leaving 13 bases between. DNA of the CDR3: TGTGCCAGCAGTTCGGGGGTTGGGGGTGAAAAACTGTTTTTT. Amino acids: CASSSGVGGEKLFF.

This clonotype was counted only a few times. The chain is built from TRBV6-2 or TRBV6-3 and TRBJ2-1; 9 bases line up with TRBD2. The V gene end was trimmed by 4 bases and the J gene end by 8 bases; junction bases not matched to a gene: 12. The length of the CDR3 is 16 residues. CDR1 and CDR2 from the germline V gene are MNHEY and SVGEGT. Here the CDR3 DNA reads TGTGCCAGCAGTTCCCCCTTTCGGCGGGAGGGGGATGAGCAGTTCTTC. The encoded protein is CASSSPFRREGDEQFF.

This clonotype was detected only a few times. The chain uses TRBV6-5 and TRBJ1-4; TRBD1 agrees at 8 bases. Trimming removed 6 bases from V and 5 bases from J; junction bases left unmatched: 8. The CDR3 covers 15 residues. Germline CDR1 reads MNHEY; CDR2 reads SVGAGI. This CDR3 is CASSYTRQGNEKLFF. The CDR3, as DNA: TGTGCCAGCAGCTACACTAGACAGGGGAATGAAAAACTGTTTTTT.

This clonotype has more than one count but fewer than ten. This chain uses TRBV6-5 with TRBJ1-3, with D unresolved. CDR1 and CDR2 (germline): MNHEY, SVGAGI. This CDR3 contains 14 residues. Deletions cut 0 bases from V and 3 bases from J, with 6 bases between. The CDR3, as DNA: TGTGCCAGCAGTTACTCGACGGATGGAAACACCATATATTTT. This codes for CASSYSTDGNTIYF.

This clonotype was recorded many times. The rearrangement uses TRBV6-5 and TRBJ2-7; D perhaps matches TRBD1 (5 bases). Trimming cost V 2 bases and J 6 bases, with 5 bases left between them. The CDR3 consists of 11 residues. CDR1 and CDR2 (germline): MNHEY, SVGAGI. The CDR3 nucleotides read TGTGCCAGCAGTTACAGGGGCGAGCAGTACTTC. Translating gives CASSYRGEQYF.